A selection of T cell receptor beta chains follows, all from one sample in a study of Ad26.COV2.S vaccination and SARS-CoV-2 variants. The table came from immunoSEQ multiplex PCR; TCRdb's copy has only in-frame clones and leaves some out. In the table there are 440,000 or so clones, roughly 91% of which are singletons. The source material was peripheral blood, sampled in a trial of Ad26.COV2.S vaccine versus placebo. The source is a person between 18 and 59 years old who received the Ad26.COV2.S COVID-19 vaccine or a placebo. CDR3s include the opening cysteine and the closing phenylalanine or tryptophan. Each record gives: clone size, J gene, V gene, D gene, CDR3 DNA, CDR3 protein. A D gene is named only where the DNA matches it firmly. Clone sizes are given selectively: once, few, many, or a class where the clone is expanded.

>.|TRBJ1-1|TRBV5-6|.
TGTGCCAGCAGCCCTGGGGGCAGGGAGGACACTGAAGCTTTCTTT
CASSPGGREDTEAFF
>.|TRBJ1-5|TRBV6-2/TRBV6-3|.
TGTGCCAGCAGTCCCTACAGGGATTATAGCAATCAGCCCCAGCATTTT
CASSPYRDYSNQPQHF
>.|TRBJ2-1|TRBV3-1/TRBV3-2|.
TGTGCCAGCAGCCAAGATCCAATCCTAGCGCAGCACCACAATGAGCAGTTCTTC
CASSQDPILAQHHNEQFF
>.|TRBJ2-7|TRBV21-1|.
TGTGCCAGCAGCAAAGGGGACAGGCAGGCATCCTACGAGCAGTACTTC
CASSKGDRQASYEQYF
>.|TRBJ2-7|TRBV7-9|.
TGTGCCAGCAGCCCAAAACATGGGGGGACAGACCTCTCCTACGAGCAGTACTTC
CASSPKHGGTDLSYEQYF
>.|TRBJ2-7|TRBV2|TRBD2
TGTGCCAGCATTGACCCCGGGACTAGCGGGAGGGCCTACGAGCAGTACTTC
CASIDPGTSGRAYEQYF
>.|TRBJ2-2|TRBV4-2|TRBD1
TGTGCCAGCAGCCAAAGGGGACAGGGTAACACCGGGGAGCTGTTTTTT
CASSQRGQGNTGELFF
>once|TRBJ1-2|TRBV5-4|.
TGTGCCAGCAGTCAGCTCCGGGACGGACCCTATGGCTACACCTTC
CASSQLRDGPYGYTF
>.|TRBJ1-4|TRBV27|TRBD1
TGTGCCAGCAGTTCTACGGGGACAGGGGATGAAAAACTGTTTTTT
CASSSTGTGDEKLFF
>.|TRBJ2-1|TRBV30|TRBD2
TGTGCCTGGAGTGTACGGCTAGCGGGAGACTATGAGCAGTTCTTC
CAWSVRLAGDYEQFF
>few|TRBJ1-2|TRBV29-1|TRBD1
TGCAGCGTTGAAGATCGGACAGGGACAGACTATGGCTACACCTTC
CSVEDRTGTDYGYTF
>.|TRBJ1-4|TRBV9|.
TGTGCCAGCGGCGGGGGTGAAAAACTGTTTTTT
CASGGGEKLFF
>.|TRBJ2-1|TRBV19|TRBD2
TGTGCCAGTAGTATTGGACTAGCGGGAGGTTTGAGCTCCTACAATGAGCAGTTCTTC
CASSIGLAGGLSSYNEQFF
>.|TRBJ1-4|TRBV28|TRBD1
TGTGCCAGCAGTCGGCCAGGGACAGGGGAGAATGAAAAACTGTTTTTT
CASSRPGTGENEKLFF
>.|TRBJ2-7|TRBV28|.
TGTGCCAGCAGTTTCTCAGGACAGTCCTACGAGCTGTACTTC
CASSFSGQSYELYF
>.|TRBJ2-6|TRBV28|.
TGTGCCAGCAGTTTCTATTTCGACCAGGGGTCATTTGGGGCCAACGTCCTGACTTTC
CASSFYFDQGSFGANVLTF
>.|TRBJ2-1|TRBV5-1|.
TGCGCCAGCAGCCCATTAACTGGGAATGAGCAGTTCTTC
CASSPLTGNEQFF
>.|TRBJ2-7|TRBV14|TRBD1
TGTGCCAGCAGCCAGGGACAGGGTCCCTACGAGCAGTACTTC
CASSQGQGPYEQYF
>once|TRBJ1-1|TRBV28|.
TGTGCCAGCAGTTTTCTTAGACAGACGAACACTGAAGCTTTCTTT
CASSFLRQTNTEAFF
>.|TRBJ2-1|TRBV28|.
TGTGCCAGCAGTTTTGGACCCCAGCGTAGGTACAATGAGCAGTTCTTC
CASSFGPQRRYNEQFF
>.|TRBJ2-5|TRBV7-9|.
TGTGCCAGCAGCTCCCGACACAGGGACGCGGAGACCCAGTACTTC
CASSSRHRDAETQYF
>.|TRBJ2-2|TRBV27|TRBD2
TGTGCCAGCAGTTTATATGCGGGGGGGGCGAACACCGGGGAGCTGTTTTTT
CASSLYAGGANTGELFF
>.|TRBJ2-7|TRBV6-5|.
TGTGCCACACGTTCCCCCAGCTCCTACGAGCAGTACTTC
CATRSPSSYEQYF
>.|TRBJ1-1|TRBV10-3|.
TGTGCCATCAGTGACAGGACCCAGAACACTGAAGCTTTCTTT
CAISDRTQNTEAFF
>.|TRBJ2-7|TRBV2|.
TGTGCCAGCAGAGAGGACTCCTCCTACGAGCAGTACTTC
CASREDSSYEQYF
>.|TRBJ2-7|TRBV4-1|TRBD2
TGCGCCAGCAGCCAAGAGGAGTGGAGAGGTAGCGGGAGGGCCGGCGAGCAGTACTTC
CASSQEEWRGSGRAGEQYF
>.|TRBJ2-4|TRBV7-2|.
TGTGCCAGCAGCTTAGCGAAACCGGGGTACTTAGCCAAAAACATTCAGTACTTC
CASSLAKPGYLAKNIQYF
>.|TRBJ2-7|TRBV9|.
TGTGCCAGCAGCGTAGGAGGAGGGGATGGCGCCTACGAGCAGTACTTC
CASSVGGGDGAYEQYF
>once|TRBJ2-7|TRBV15|.
TGTGCCACCAGCAGAGATCTAAGGCGGGAAAATTACGAGCAGTACTTC
CATSRDLRRENYEQYF
>.|TRBJ1-5|TRBV4-2|.
TGTGCCAGCAGCCAAGGTTTGAGTCAGCCCCAGCATTTT
CASSQGLSQPQHF
>.|TRBJ2-5|TRBV27|.
TGTGCCAGCAGTTTATACCCCCCCGAAGGGCTACTCCAAGAGACCCAGTACTTC
CASSLYPPEGLLQETQYF
>.|TRBJ2-5|TRBV10-3|.
TGTGCCATCAGCTCGGGACAACAGGAGACCCAGTACTTC
CAISSGQQETQYF
>.|TRBJ2-7|TRBV28|TRBD2
TGTGCCAGCAGTCCGGGGACTAGCGGGAGTTACGAGCAGTACTTC
CASSPGTSGSYEQYF